Listed here is a single T cell receptor beta chain. Its antigen is as yet unknown. This specimen comes from a study of blood T cells in healthy people across ages. Overall study findings and caveats: Among long-lived donors, naive CD4+ cells were more numerous and diversity higher than in aged donors.

A second roughly 6 to 12 cycle PCR used barcoded and J-beta primers. In TCRdb, the 5' RACE reads were re-called with MiXCR into one record per CDR3 protein. The sample yields roughly 1,500,000 distinct CDR3 sequences, about 31% seen once. This sequence originates from a woman aged 25 to 39 in good health. Source material: blood.

The CDR3 DNA follows: TGCAGTGCTAGGGCAAGCGGGCTGAACACAGATACGCAGTATTTT. As protein: CSARASGLNTDTQYF. V is TRBV20-1 and J is TRBJ2-3, with D possibly being TRBD2 (6 bases). CDR3 length equals 15 residues. V lost 3 bases, J lost 2 bases, and 15 bases lay in between. Per the germline V gene, CDR1 is DFQATT and CDR2 is SNEGSKA (reference sequence).